This T cell receptor beta chain was identified during a study of blood T cell repertoires in COVID-19. Study background: Acute and convalescent COVID-19 specimens originated in the United States, Italy and Spain. PBMCs, B-cell-depleted T cells, or T cells provided the cDNA or gDNA that made up the material.

The CDR3 sequence is 15 residues long. Losses at the gene ends were 4 bases for V and 4 bases for J; bases not matched to a gene: 8. Looked up from germline, CDR1 is MGHDK and CDR2 is SYGVNS. As originally analysed: Reference gene primer amplification yielded estimated nucleated cell counts. Clones were read by immunoSEQ multiplex PCR, and TCRdb kept only the in-frame ones, dropping some. V and J calls and clone size come straight from that table; D and trimming were deduced from the DNA. The sample consists of 250,000 to 350,000 clones, about nine tenths of them appearing once. This chain connects TRBV25-1 to TRBJ2-3, with 7 bases that match TRBD1. This sequence originates from a woman aged 40 to 55 who had recovered from COVID-19. The sample consisted of peripheral blood. CDR3 nucleotides: TGTGCCAGCAGTGTAGGTGACAGGGACGCAGATACGCAGTATTTT. Protein product: CASSVGDRDADTQYF.